These 30 T cell receptor beta chains were all obtained from the same sample, sequenced in a study of blood T cell repertoires in COVID-19. TCRdb's table, derived via immunoSEQ multiplex PCR, lists solely in-frame clones and lacks some. This table has about 270,000 clones, approximately 90% appearing once. The sample consisted of PBMCs or T cells enriched from blood (not recorded which). The source is a woman in her thirties or forties with acute COVID-19.

This chain joins TRBV5-8 and TRBJ1-1; D not certain. The CDR3 length is 13 residues. Trimming took 1 base from V and 1 from J, leaving 5 bases between them. Germline CDR1 SGHTS, CDR2 YDEGEE. The CDR3 coding sequence is TGTGCCAGCAGCTTGCAGAAGAACACTGAAGCTTTCTTT. Encoded protein: CASSLQKNTEAFF.

The chain joins TRBV5-3 to TRBJ1-1; D gene unclear. TRBV5-3 is reported as an ORF; its role is uncertain. Between the trimmed V and J ends, which lost 3 bases and 1 base, there was a span of 10 bases. The CDR3 runs 14 residues. Written as DNA, the CDR3 is TGTGCCAGAAGCTCAGTAGAGGGGAACACTGAAGCTTTCTTT. It translates to CARSSVEGNTEAFF.

About this clone itself: Within the sample, other DNA sequences also encode this same CDR3. The CDR3 reads CASSPDRNYGYTF. The CDR3 DNA follows: TGTGCCAGCTCACCAGACAGGAACTATGGCTACACCTTC. The chain is built from TRBV18 and TRBJ1-2; perhaps TRBD1 as D (6 bases). The germline V and J ends were trimmed by 2 bases and 2 bases, with 6 bases remaining between them. The CDR3 has 13 residues. Germline V lookup: CDR1 KGHSH, CDR2 LQKENI.

This clone was recorded once. The chain couples TRBV18 to TRBJ2-7; 15 nucleotides line up with TRBD2. CDR1 and CDR2 from the germline V gene are KGHSH and LQKENI. With 3 bases clipped from V and 6 bases from J, the junction kept 12 bases outside the gene matches. The length of the CDR3 is 18 residues. The CDR3 DNA sequence: TGTGCCAGCTCACCCCCGGGACTAGCGGGAGGTGCTGCTGGCGAGCAGTACTTC. Its translation is CASSPPGLAGGAAGEQYF.

This chain uses TRBV6-5 with TRBJ2-3; 10 bases map to TRBD2. This CDR3 is 15 amino acids long. Germline CDR1 reads MNHEY; CDR2 reads SVGAGI. V lost 1 base to trimming and J lost 4 bases; unmatched junction nucleotides: 2. The CDR3 DNA follows: TGTGCCAGCAGTTACTTCGGACTAGCGGCAGATACGCAGTATTTT. It is translated as CASSYFGLAADTQYF.

Regarding this clone: One end of the junction does not line up with germline, which may come from a read error. The genes are TRBV5-1 and TRBJ2-2; 9 bases line up with TRBD2. This CDR3 comprises 18 residues. The germline CDR1 and CDR2 sequences are SGHRS and YFSETQ. This CDR3 is CASSLQAGGSSNIGELFF. The CDR3, as DNA: TGCGCCAGCAGCTTGCAAGCGGGGGGATCTTCGAACATCGGGGAGCTGTTTTTT.

V gene TRBV18 combines with J gene TRBJ2-3; the D gene is possibly TRBD2 (5 bases). The CDR3 is 15 residues long. Trimming pared 3 bases from V and 5 bases from J, leaving 15 bases between. Germline loops: CDR1 KGHSH, CDR2 LQKENI. The CDR3 spells CASSPQVGAVDTQYF. The CDR3 DNA sequence: TGTGCCAGCTCACCCCAGGTCGGAGCGGTAGATACGCAGTATTTT.

The chain joins TRBV19 to TRBJ1-1; 9 bases line up with TRBD1. Per germline, CDR1 LNHDA and CDR2 SQIVND (reference sequence). After removal of 6 bases from V and 1 base from J, the junction contained 6 bases not matched to a gene. The CDR3 is made up of 15 amino acids. CDR3 loop: CASSPQTGGNTEAFF. The CDR3 coding sequence is TGTGCCAGTAGCCCCCAGACAGGGGGGAACACTGAAGCTTTCTTT.

The gene calls are TRBV27 and TRBJ1-2; tentative D call: TRBD1 (5 bases). Trimming took 4 bases from V and 5 from J, leaving 11 bases between them. The CDR3 has 13 residues. Germline-derived CDR1 and CDR2 are MNHEY and SMNVEV (reference sequence). CDR3 nucleotide sequence: TGTGCCAGCAGTTCGGCAGGGAGGTATGGCTACACCTTC. It yields the protein CASSSAGRYGYTF.

V usage is TRBV27 and J usage is TRBJ2-1; 7 bases are shared with TRBD2. This CDR3 comprises 15 residues. The V gene's germline CDR1 is MNHEY and CDR2 SMNVEV (reference sequence). The J segment lost 6 bases and the V segment lost 5 bases, leaving 10 bases of the junction unmatched. The DNA for the CDR3 is TGTGCCAGCAGTCGGGCGGGAGAGGGTAGCAATGAGCAGTTCTTC. Its protein is CASSRAGEGSNEQFF.

The rearrangement links TRBV19 to TRBJ1-1; TRBD1 aligns across 8 bases. The CDR3 is 15 residues long. Trimming cost V 5 bases and J 1 base; bases outside gene matches: 6. Germline V CDR1 and CDR2: LNHDA, SQIVND (reference sequence). In DNA, the CDR3 is TGTGCCAGTAGTGTACAGGGGGTGCGGAACACTGAAGCTTTCTTT. It codes for CASSVQGVRNTEAFF. Full variable domain (missing parts from reference TRBV19 and TRBJ1-1): DGGITQSPKYLFRKEGQNVTLSCEQNLNHDAMYWYRQDPGQGLRLIYYSQIVNDFQKGDIAEGYSVSREKKESFPLTVTSAQKNPTAFYLCASSVQGVRNTEAFFGQGTRLTVV.

V and J are TRBV5-1 and TRBJ1-1; no clear D gene. This CDR3 has 15 residues. Germline lookup yields CDR1 SGHRS and CDR2 YFSETQ. Trimming pared 2 bases from V and 0 bases from J, leaving 11 bases between. The CDR3 is CASSFEQLMNTEAFF. As DNA, the CDR3 is TGCGCCAGCAGCTTCGAACAGCTGATGAACACTGAAGCTTTCTTT.

V usage is TRBV7-9 and J usage is TRBJ2-3; D is possibly TRBD1 (7 bases). V was shortened by 7 bases and J by 4 bases, with 27 bases between the two germline ends. The CDR3 loop spans 18 amino acids. Germline assignment: CDR1 SEHNR and CDR2 FQNEAQ (reference sequence). The CDR3 reads CASTSSGRGRGRSDTQYF. CDR3 in DNA: TGTGCCAGCACCTCATCCGGCCGGGGCAGGGGGAGGTCAGATACGCAGTATTTT.

The genes are TRBV11-2 and TRBJ2-7; 7 bases are a match to TRBD1. V was pared by 3 bases and J by 2 bases, with 4 bases of the junction left unmatched. Germline loops: CDR1 SGHAT, CDR2 FQNNGV. The CDR3 is 14 amino acids. CDR3 loop: CASSLGQGAYEQYF. In DNA, the CDR3 is TGTGCCAGCAGCTTGGGCCAGGGGGCCTACGAGCAGTACTTC.

This chain connects TRBV2 to TRBJ1-2, with D maybe TRBD1 (6 bases). The V gene's germline CDR1 is SNHLY and CDR2 FYNNEI. V shed 6 bases and J shed 0 bases, with 17 bases lying between them. The CDR3 is 16 amino acids. CDR3 DNA sequence: TGTGCCAGCAGGGAGGCACGGACAGAGTCTAACTATGGCTACACCTTC. Protein product: CASREARTESNYGYTF.

J is TRBJ2-5 and V is TRBV28; tentative D call: TRBD2 (5 bases). Trimming took off 2 bases at V and 1 base at J, with 14 bases between the two ends. Germline V gives CDR1 MDHEN, CDR2 SYDVKM. This CDR3 is 16 amino acids long. CDR3 nucleotide sequence: TGTGCCAGCAGTTTAATGTTGAGGGCTTCCCAAGAGACCCAGTACTTC. Translated, it gives CASSLMLRASQETQYF.

The rearrangement joins TRBV12-3 or TRBV12-4 to TRBJ1-2; D gene unclear. CDR3 length: 13 amino acids. V lost 4 bases, J lost 2 bases, and 8 bases lay in between. Here the CDR3 DNA reads TGTGCCAGCAGTTGGGAGAGGAACTATGGCTACACCTTC. It encodes CASSWERNYGYTF.

This sequence joins TRBV7-8 and TRBJ1-2, with TRBD1 matching over 7 bases. Germline lookup yields CDR1 SGHVS and CDR2 FQNEAQ. V was pared by 3 bases and J by 2 bases, with 12 bases of the junction left unmatched. This CDR3 has 17 amino acids. The CDR3 DNA sequence: TGTGCCAGCAGCTTTACCGGGACAGCCAGTCCAAACTATGGCTACACCTTC. It yields the protein CASSFTGTASPNYGYTF.

The chain recombines TRBV5-4 with TRBJ2-1; 7 nucleotides match TRBD2. This CDR3 region has 16 residues. V trimming: 2 bases; J trimming: 2 bases; junction bases outside the gene matches: 7. Germline CDR1 reads SGHNT; CDR2 reads YYREEE (reference sequence). Here the CDR3 DNA reads TGTGCCAGCAGCTTAGGAGGCGGGGGAGCCTACAATGAGCAGTTCTTC. Protein product: CASSLGGGGAYNEQFF.

This rearrangement joins TRBV12-3 or TRBV12-4 to TRBJ2-7; D not certain. Trimming cost V 6 bases and J 5 bases, with 14 bases left between them. The length of the CDR3 is 13 residues. Here the CDR3 DNA reads TGTGCCAGCAGAGAACCGGGTCACCACGAGCAGTACTTC. Translation: CASREPGHHEQYF.

The chain has TRBV7-9 and TRBJ1-1; D remains ambiguous. The V and J ends lost 5 bases and 2 bases respectively, with 12 bases between them. This CDR3 comprises 14 residues. CDR1 and CDR2 (germline): SEHNR, FQNEAQ (reference sequence). The CDR3 DNA reads TGTGCCAGCAGCCCCCAGAGGATCAACACTGAAGCTTTCTTT. The encoded protein is CASSPQRINTEAFF.

The rearrangement links TRBV24-1 to TRBJ2-7; 12 bases map to TRBD1. Germline lookup yields CDR1 KGHDR and CDR2 SFDVKD. This CDR3 is built from 16 residues. Trimming removed 4 bases from V and 4 bases from J; junction bases left unmatched: 7. Here the CDR3 reads CATSDAGTGGVYEQYF. The DNA for the CDR3 is TGTGCCACCAGTGACGCCGGGACAGGGGGCGTATACGAGCAGTACTTC.

This clone was counted between two and nine times. J is TRBJ1-5 and V is TRBV5-6; TRBD1 might be the D (6 bases). Trimming removed 2 bases at V and 4 bases at J, with 10 bases between. CDR3 size: 14 residues. The germline V gene encodes CDR1 SGHDT and CDR2 YYEEEE. CDR3: CASSFGQNNQPQHF. As DNA, the CDR3 is TGTGCCAGCAGCTTCGGACAGAATAATCAGCCCCAGCATTTT.

The chain couples TRBV19 to TRBJ1-5, with TRBD1 matching 9 bases. With 4 bases clipped from V and 5 bases from J, the junction kept 0 bases outside the gene matches. The germline V gene encodes CDR1 LNHDA and CDR2 SQIVND (reference sequence). This CDR3 is built from 13 residues. Written as DNA, the CDR3 is TGTGCCAGTAGTAACAGGGGGCATCAGCCCCAGCATTTT. Amino acid sequence: CASSNRGHQPQHF.

The rearrangement links TRBV6-5 to TRBJ2-5; 7 positions agree with TRBD1. V shed 6 bases, J shed 2 bases, and the junction held 6 bases outside the gene matches. Germline CDR1 and CDR2: MNHEY and SVGAGI. This CDR3 is 14 amino acids long. CDR3: CASRLWTGQETQYF. Here the CDR3 DNA reads TGTGCCAGCAGACTCTGGACAGGACAAGAGACCCAGTACTTC.

This chain connects TRBV2 to TRBJ1-2, with 7 bases identical to TRBD1. The CDR3 is made up of 16 amino acids. V was clipped by 4 bases and J by 11 bases; unmatched bases: 19. CDR1 is SNHLY and CDR2 is FYNNEI in the germline V gene. The CDR3 region is CASSALLGTEEMGYTF. CDR3 sequence (DNA): TGTGCCAGCAGTGCCCTGCTCGGGACAGAAGAAATGGGGTACACCTTC.

This clone was seen just once. The gene calls are TRBV18 and TRBJ2-7; 8 bases agree with TRBD2. The trim removed 2 bases at V and 0 bases at J, leaving 0 bases unmatched. The germline CDR1 and CDR2 sequences are KGHSH and LQKENI. CDR3 length: 14 amino acids. In DNA, the CDR3 is TGTGCCAGCTCACCAAGCGGGAGCTCCTACGAGCAGTACTTC. This gives the protein CASSPSGSSYEQYF.

The V gene is TRBV4-1, the J gene TRBJ1-1, with D perhaps matching TRBD1 (5 bases). V shed 1 base and J shed 0 bases, with 15 bases lying between them. CDR1 MGHRA and CDR2 YSYEKL come from the germline V gene. The CDR3 is 17 amino acids. This CDR3 reads CASSQGWGMKMNTEAFF. In DNA form, the CDR3 reads TGCGCCAGCAGCCAAGGCTGGGGCATGAAAATGAACACTGAAGCTTTCTTT.

The V call is TRBV19, the J call TRBJ2-3, with 10 positions matching TRBD1. The length of the CDR3 is 18 residues. Germline CDR1 reads LNHDA; CDR2 reads SQIVND (reference sequence). Germline trimming cut 2 bases from V and 1 base from J; bases unmatched to any gene: 9. The CDR3 protein is CASSIPGTGVPGTDTQYF. CDR3 nucleotide sequence: TGTGCCAGTAGTATACCCGGGACAGGGGTCCCGGGCACAGATACGCAGTATTTT.

In this sample, this clone turned up once. The chain is built from TRBV7-3 and TRBJ2-1, with D maybe TRBD2 (7 bases). This CDR3 comprises 15 residues. From germline, CDR1 is SGHTA and CDR2 FQGTGA. V lost 2 bases and J 3 bases, leaving 11 bases between the germline ends. The DNA of the CDR3 is TGTGCCAGCAGCTTAGCGGGGGCCGACTACAATGAGCAGTTCTTC. This gives the protein CASSLAGADYNEQFF.